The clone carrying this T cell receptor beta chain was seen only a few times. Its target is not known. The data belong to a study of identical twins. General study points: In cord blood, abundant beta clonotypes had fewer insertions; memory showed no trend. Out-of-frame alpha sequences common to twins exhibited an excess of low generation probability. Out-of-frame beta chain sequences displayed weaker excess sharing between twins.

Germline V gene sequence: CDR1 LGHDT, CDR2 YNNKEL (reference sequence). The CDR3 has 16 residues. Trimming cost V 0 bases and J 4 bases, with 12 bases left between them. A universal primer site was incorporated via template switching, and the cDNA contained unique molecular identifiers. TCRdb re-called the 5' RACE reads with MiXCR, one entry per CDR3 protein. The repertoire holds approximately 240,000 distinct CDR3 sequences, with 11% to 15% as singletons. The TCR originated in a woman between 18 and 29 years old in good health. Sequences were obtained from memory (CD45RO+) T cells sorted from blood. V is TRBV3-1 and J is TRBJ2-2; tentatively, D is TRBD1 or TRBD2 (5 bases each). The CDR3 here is CASSQEGVGGTGELFF. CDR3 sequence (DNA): TGTGCCAGCAGCCAAGAGGGGGTTGGCGGCACCGGGGAGCTGTTTTTT.